This TCR beta chain appears in the sequencing data of a study of long-term antiretroviral therapy in people with HIV. A v3.0 immunoSEQ assay was performed at survey level. The method was immunoSEQ multiplex PCR; TCRdb's version includes in-frame clones alone and lacks a portion of them. The sample carries over 25,000 clones, more than 75% recorded once. Trimming cost V 1 base and J 5 bases, with 14 bases left between them. The germline V gene has CDR1 SGHTA and CDR2 FQGNSA. The length of the CDR3 is 15 residues. On this clone itself: What it binds is not known.

Findings and limits, study-wide: Blood was collected between the mid-2000s and the late 2010s, possibly under older ART regimens.

This chain links TRBV7-2 with TRBJ1-2; unclear D gene. This sample comprised unsorted PBMCs, obtained 0.5 years after starting antiretroviral therapy. This TCR was sampled from a woman between 18 and 29 years old with HIV. The CDR3 region is CASSLGAGASYGYTF. DNA for the CDR3: TGTGCCAGCAGCTTAGGGGCAGGTGCTTCATATGGCTACACCTTC.